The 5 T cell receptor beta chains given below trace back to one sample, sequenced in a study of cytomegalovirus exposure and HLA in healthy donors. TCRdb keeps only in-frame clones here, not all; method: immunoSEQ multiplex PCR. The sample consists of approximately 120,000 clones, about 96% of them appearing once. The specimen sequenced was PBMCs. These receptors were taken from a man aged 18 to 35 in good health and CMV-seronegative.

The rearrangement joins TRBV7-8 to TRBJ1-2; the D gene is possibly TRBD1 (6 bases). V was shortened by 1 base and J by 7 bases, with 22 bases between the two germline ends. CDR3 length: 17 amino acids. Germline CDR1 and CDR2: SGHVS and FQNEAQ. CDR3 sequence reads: CASSLVGGPGKASGYTF. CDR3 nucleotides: TGTGCCAGCAGCTTAGTAGGGGGACCCGGGAAAGCCAGTGGCTACACCTTC.

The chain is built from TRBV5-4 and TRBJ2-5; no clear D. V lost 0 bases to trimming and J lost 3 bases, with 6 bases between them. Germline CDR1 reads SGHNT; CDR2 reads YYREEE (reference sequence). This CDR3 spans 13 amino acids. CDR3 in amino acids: CASSLGQKETQYF. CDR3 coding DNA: TGTGCCAGCAGCTTGGGGCAGAAAGAGACCCAGTACTTC.

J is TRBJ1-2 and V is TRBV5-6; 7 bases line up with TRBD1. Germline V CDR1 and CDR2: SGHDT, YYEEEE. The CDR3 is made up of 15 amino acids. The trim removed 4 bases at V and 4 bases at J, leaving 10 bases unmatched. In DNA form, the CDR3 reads TGTGCCAGCAGCCCAGGGACAGAAACTTCCTATGGCTACACCTTC. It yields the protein CASSPGTETSYGYTF.

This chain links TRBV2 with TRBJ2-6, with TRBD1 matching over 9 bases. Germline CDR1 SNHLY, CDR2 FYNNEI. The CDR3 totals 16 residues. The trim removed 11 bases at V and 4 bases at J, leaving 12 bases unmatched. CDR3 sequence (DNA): TGTGCCTCGGGACAGGGCCTCGGAGGGGGGGCCAACGTCCTGACTTTC. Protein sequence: CASGQGLGGGANVLTF.

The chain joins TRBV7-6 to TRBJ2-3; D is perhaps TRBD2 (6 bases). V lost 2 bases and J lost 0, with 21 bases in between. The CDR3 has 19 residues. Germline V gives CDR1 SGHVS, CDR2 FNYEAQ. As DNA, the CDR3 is TGTGCCAGCAGCTTATCCCCTCCGGGACTGTCTCGGAGCACAGATACGCAGTATTTT. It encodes CASSLSPPGLSRSTDTQYF.